A single sample is the source of the 25 T cell receptor beta chains below, sequenced in a study of T-cell memory formation after mild COVID-19. TCRdb analysed the 5' RACE reads with MiXCR anew, one entry per CDR3 protein. Of about 340,000 distinct CDR3 sequences listed, about an eighth are singletons. The sample comprised PBMCs or a T cell subset sorted from them (not recorded which). These TCRs come from a man aged 18 to 30 who had mild COVID-19 (a few samples of this study predate the infection). Cell type and time point are not known.

This clonotype has just a few counts. In DNA form, the CDR3 reads TGTGCCAGCAGCTCCCATGACACGGGTAGTCAGCCCCAGCATTTT. Residues: CASSSHDTGSQPQHF. The chain couples TRBV7-8 to TRBJ1-5; the D is unclear. The V gene lost 4 bases and the J gene lost 6 bases, with 16 bases spanning the gap. This CDR3 region has 15 residues. Germline CDR1 and CDR2: SGHVS and FQNEAQ. Together with reference TRBV7-8 and TRBJ1-5, the CDR3 gives the full variable domain: GAGVSQSPRYKVAKRGQDVALRCDPISGHVSLFWYQQALGQGPEFLTYFQNEAQLDKSGLPSDRFFAERPEGSVSTLKIQRTQQEDSAVYLCASSSHDTGSQPQHFGDGTRLSIL.

The CDR3 loop is CSAGPFGMNTEAFF. Here the CDR3 DNA reads TGCAGTGCTGGACCCTTTGGAATGAACACTGAAGCTTTCTTT. V is TRBV20-1 and J is TRBJ1-1; D is unresolved. Germline lookup yields CDR1 DFQATT and CDR2 SNEGSKA (reference sequence). Trimming took 5 bases from V and 0 from J, leaving 13 bases between them. The CDR3 is made up of 14 amino acids.

The chain employs TRBV11-2 and TRBJ2-6; perhaps TRBD1 as D (6 bases). CDR1 and CDR2 from the germline V gene are SGHAT and FQNNGV. The CDR3 is 16 amino acids. V was shortened by 6 bases and J by 1 base, with 13 bases between the two germline ends. Here the CDR3 reads CASRRIRGSGANVLTF. CDR3 nucleotide sequence: TGTGCCAGCAGGAGGATCAGGGGATCTGGGGCCAACGTCCTGACTTTC.

The chain uses TRBV7-9 and TRBJ2-3; no clear D. In germline, CDR1 is SEHNR, CDR2 FQNEAQ (reference sequence). V was pared by 5 bases and J by 3 bases, with 12 bases between. The length of the CDR3 is 14 residues. The CDR3 sequence is CASSKTTPTDTQYF. The CDR3 DNA is TGTGCCAGCAGCAAAACTACTCCGACAGATACGCAGTATTTT. Full variable domain (remainder filled in from reference TRBV7-9 and TRBJ2-3): DTGVSQNPRHKITKRGQNVTFRCDPISEHNRLYWYRQTLGQGPEFLTYFQNEAQLEKSRLLSDRFSAERPKGSFSTLEIQRTEQGDSAMYLCASSKTTPTDTQYFGPGTRLTVL.

This chain uses TRBV6-6 with TRBJ2-7; tentatively, D is TRBD2 (6 bases). CDR3 length equals 13 residues. The germline V and J ends were trimmed by 8 bases and 5 bases, with 16 bases remaining between them. Germline values: CDR1 MNHNY, CDR2 SVGAGI (reference sequence). CDR3 DNA: TGTGCCAGCGGAGGGCAGGGATACCACGAGCAGTACTTC. Protein: CASGGQGYHEQYF.

This clonotype was found a few times. The V and J genes are TRBV10-2 and TRBJ1-2; 7 bases match TRBD1. The CDR3 extends over 14 amino acids. V trimming: 7 bases; J trimming: 8 bases; junction bases outside the gene matches: 13. Germline lookup yields CDR1 WSHSY and CDR2 SAAADI. The CDR3 DNA is TGCGCCAGCAAACCACAGGGGAAGGCGCCGGGCTACACCTTC. Protein: CASKPQGKAPGYTF.

V gene TRBV7-9 combines with J gene TRBJ1-1; D perhaps matches TRBD1 (6 bases). This CDR3 spans 12 amino acids. In germline, CDR1 is SEHNR, CDR2 FQNEAQ (reference sequence). V was clipped by 11 bases and J by 2 bases, with 12 bases between them. For the CDR3, the DNA is TGTGCCGGAACACAGGGAAACACTGAAGCTTTCTTT. It specifies CAGTQGNTEAFF.

This clonotype has a handful of counts. V and J are TRBV6-2 or TRBV6-3 and TRBJ2-7, with D tentatively TRBD1 (5 bases). The germline CDR1 and CDR2 sequences are MNHEY and SVGEGT. The CDR3 runs 14 residues. Trimming removed 6 bases from V and 4 bases from J, with 16 bases in between. The CDR3 DNA is TGTGCCAGCAGCCTTAATGGACACCTATACGAGCAGTACGTC. Encoded protein: CASSLNGHLYEQYV.

This clonotype was counted between two and nine times. The rearrangement links TRBV4-1 to TRBJ1-1; possible D gene TRBD1, 5 bases. CDR1 is MGHRA, CDR2 YSYEKL, per germline. The ends were cut back, 0 bases at V and 3 bases at J, with 11 bases in the middle. CDR3 length: 15 amino acids. The CDR3 loop reads CASSQEPGRDTEAFF. The CDR3 DNA is TGCGCCAGCAGCCAAGAACCGGGACGGGACACTGAAGCTTTCTTT.

There are many counts of this clonotype. This sequence joins TRBV5-1 and TRBJ2-3; 10 bases fit TRBD2. The CDR3 length is 16 residues. J gave up 4 bases and V 0 bases, and 5 bases lay outside the gene matches. Per the germline V gene, CDR1 is SGHRS and CDR2 is YFSETQ. The CDR3 DNA follows: TGCGCCAGCAGCTTGGGTAGCGGGGGGCGGCCAGATACGCAGTATTTT. Protein sequence: CASSLGSGGRPDTQYF.

In its sample, this clonotype was seen a few times. The rearrangement joins TRBV5-1 to TRBJ2-1; 13 nucleotides match TRBD2. The germline V gene has CDR1 SGHRS and CDR2 YFSETQ. The CDR3 length is 16 residues. J gave up 9 bases and V 4 bases, and 10 bases lay outside the gene matches. CDR3 region: CASSPTTSGGASEQFF. The CDR3 DNA sequence: TGCGCCAGCAGCCCTACAACTAGCGGGGGGGCAAGTGAGCAGTTCTTC.

The CDR3 DNA follows: TGTGCCAGTAGCAGCGGGGTACCTTACAATGAGCAGTTCTTC. Its protein product is CASSSGVPYNEQFF. This chain uses TRBV19 with TRBJ2-1; 7 bases line up with TRBD2. The germline gives CDR1 LNHDA, CDR2 SQIVND (reference sequence). The CDR3 has 14 residues. The V gene end was trimmed by 6 bases and the J gene end by 4 bases; junction bases not matched to a gene: 6.

The rearrangement links TRBV21-1 to TRBJ2-5; TRBD1 reflects the table's D call only, with no check against the DNA. TRBV21-1 is listed as a pseudogene. CDR3 size: 17 residues. CDR3 sequence reads: CASSKVVSRTAQETQYF. In DNA form, the CDR3 reads TGTGCCAGCAGCAAAGTTGTGAGCAGGACAGCACAAGAGACCCAGTACTTC.

This clonotype came up a few times. The genes are TRBV5-1 and TRBJ1-1, with D unclear. V was cut by 4 bases and J by 1 base, with 11 bases left in between. Germline V gives CDR1 SGHRS, CDR2 YFSETQ. This CDR3 has 14 residues. In DNA, the CDR3 is TGCGCCAGCAGCCCCCTGCGCGGGAACACTGAAGCTTTCTTT. It specifies CASSPLRGNTEAFF.

This sequence joins TRBV5-1 and TRBJ2-1; D gene unclear. From germline, CDR1 is SGHRS and CDR2 YFSETQ. This CDR3 is built from 13 residues. V was cut by 0 bases and J by 9 bases, with 10 bases left in between. The CDR3 is CASSLVSTGEQFF. The CDR3 bases are TGCGCCAGCAGCTTGGTGTCTACGGGTGAGCAGTTCTTC.

This clonotype was observed many times. The chain joins TRBV18 to TRBJ1-1; D unresolved. Germline CDR1 is KGHSH and CDR2 is LQKENI. Trimming stripped 2 bases from V and 4 bases from J, with 11 bases between. The CDR3 extends over 14 amino acids. The CDR3 region is CASSPISDTTEAFF. The DNA for the CDR3 is TGTGCCAGCTCACCAATCTCTGATACCACTGAAGCTTTCTTT.

The table lists this clonotype with a few counts. The J gene is TRBJ1-3, the V gene TRBV10-3, with a weak D call TRBD1 (6 bases). CDR1 is ENHRY, CDR2 SYGVKD, per germline. The V end lost 5 bases, the J end lost 0 bases, and 8 bases lay between the germline ends. This CDR3 comprises 14 residues. In DNA form, the CDR3 reads TGTGCCATCAGTCGGACAGACTCTGGAAACACCATATATTTT. Translating it yields CAISRTDSGNTIYF.

This clonotype appeared a single time. J is TRBJ2-2 and V is TRBV5-5, with unresolved D. V dropped 1 base and J dropped 7 bases, with 14 bases sitting between them. The CDR3 is 15 residues long. Germline V CDR1 and CDR2: SGHKS, YYEKEE (reference sequence). The CDR3 coding sequence is TGTGCCAGCAGCTTGTTTGGGAATCTTGGCGGGGAGCTGTTTTTT. It codes for CASSLFGNLGGELFF.

The rearrangement uses TRBV6-5 and TRBJ1-2, with unresolved D. The V gene lost 2 bases and the J gene lost 5 bases, with 9 bases spanning the gap. Looked up from germline, CDR1 is MNHEY and CDR2 is SVGAGI. The CDR3 is 13 residues long. Here the CDR3 reads CASSYRENYGYTF. The CDR3 region has the DNA TGTGCCAGCAGTTACCGAGAAAATTATGGCTACACCTTC.

The chain couples TRBV5-6 to TRBJ2-7, with TRBD1 matching over 7 bases. V gave up 0 bases and J gave up 2 bases; unmatched junction bases: 8. Germline V gene data show CDR1 as SGHDT and CDR2 as YYEEEE. The CDR3 has 16 residues. The CDR3 sequence: CASSLEGGLVPYEQYF. CDR3 coding DNA: TGTGCCAGCAGCTTGGAAGGGGGCCTAGTTCCCTACGAGCAGTACTTC.

This clonotype was seen more than once but under ten times. V and J are TRBV7-8 and TRBJ1-2, with D tentatively TRBD1 (6 bases). The V and J ends lost 6 bases and 8 bases respectively, with 13 bases between them. Germline values: CDR1 SGHVS, CDR2 FQNEAQ. The CDR3 covers 12 residues. The CDR3: CASSGGRAGYTF. As DNA, the CDR3 is TGTGCCAGCAGTGGGGGCCGAGCGGGCTACACCTTC.

This rearrangement joins TRBV15 to TRBJ2-5; D is uncertain. Trimming took off 0 bases at V and 5 bases at J, with 13 bases between the two ends. Germline V lookup: CDR1 LNHNV, CDR2 YYDKDF (reference sequence). The CDR3 contains 15 residues. The CDR3 protein is CATSRDLGPLETQYF. As DNA, the CDR3 is TGTGCCACCAGCAGAGATCTCGGGCCCCTGGAGACCCAGTACTTC.

This rearrangement joins TRBV7-2 to TRBJ2-1; 9 bases are shared with TRBD1. The CDR3 runs 16 residues. Germline V lookup: CDR1 SGHTA, CDR2 FQGNSA. Losses at the gene ends were 7 bases for V and 4 bases for J; bases not matched to a gene: 11. The CDR3 coding sequence is TGTGCCAGCACCTACCCCGGGACAGGGAAATACAATGAGCAGTTCTTC. Translated, it gives CASTYPGTGKYNEQFF. The full variable domain, its missing parts supplied by reference TRBV7-2 and TRBJ2-1, is GAGVSQSPSNKVTEKGKDVELRCDPISGHTALYWYRQSLGQGLEFLIYFQGNSAPDKSGLPSDRFSAERTGGSVSTLTIQRTQQEDSAVYLCASTYPGTGKYNEQFFGPGTRLTVL.

This chain uses TRBV28 with TRBJ1-5; a weak D match, TRBD1 (5 bases). Trimming took 5 bases from V and 3 from J, leaving 11 bases between them. This CDR3 has 14 residues. Germline CDR1 is MDHEN and CDR2 is SYDVKM. The CDR3 nucleotides read TGTGCCAGCAGTGGGGGACCGATCAATCAGCCCCAGCATTTT. Protein: CASSGGPINQPQHF.

This chain joins TRBV19 and TRBJ1-4; D is uncertain. CDR3 length: 13 amino acids. V was trimmed by 6 bases and J by 4 bases, leaving 9 bases between them. Per the germline V gene, CDR1 is LNHDA and CDR2 is SQIVND (reference sequence). The CDR3 region has the DNA TGTGCCAGTAGGCATCCCGTTAATGAAAAACTGTTTTTT. The encoded protein is CASRHPVNEKLFF.